This entry lists 21 T cell receptor beta chains sequenced from one sample in a study of identical twins' blood T cells. One entry per CDR3 protein results from TCRdb running MiXCR on the 5' RACE reads. The repertoire has 300,000 to 450,000 distinct CDR3 sequences, roughly 27% of them found once; the top ten carry about 6%. The sample comprised PBMCs. These receptor sequences come from a woman aged 18-49 years in good health.

About this clonotype itself: A much larger clone differs by one base, so this may be a read error. The rearrangement joins TRBV20-1 to TRBJ2-5; TRBD2 aligns across 7 bases. The CDR3 has 14 amino acids. Germline loops: CDR1 DFQATT, CDR2 SNEGSKA (reference sequence). CDR3 region: CSARTLAFQETHYF. CDR3 DNA: TGCAGTGCTAGAACACTAGCGTTTCAAGAGACCCATTACTTC.

There are many counts of this clonotype. The chain carries TRBV20-1 and TRBJ1-1, with D unclear. Trimming shortened V by 2 bases and J by 0 bases, and 10 bases separated the two germline ends. The CDR3 totals 14 residues. Germline CDR1 and CDR2: DFQATT and SNEGSKA (reference sequence). CDR3: CSARPSGVNTEAFF. The CDR3, as DNA: TGCAGTGCTAGACCCTCGGGTGTGAACACTGAAGCTTTCTTT.

This clonotype was found a few times. The rearrangement uses TRBV29-1 and TRBJ1-2; D unresolved. V gave up 4 bases and J gave up 8 bases, with 17 bases separating them. CDR1 is SQVTM and CDR2 is ANQGSEA in the germline V gene. The length of the CDR3 is 13 residues. CDR3 protein: CSVAYERIRGYTF. The DNA of the CDR3 is TGCAGCGTTGCCTACGAAAGAATACGGGGCTACACCTTC. Variable domain in full (rest from reference TRBV29-1 and TRBJ1-2): SAVISQKPSRDICQRGTSLTIQCQVDSQVTMMFWYRQQPGQSLTLIATANQGSEATYESGFVIDKFPISRPNLTFSTLTVSNMSPEDSSIYLCSVAYERIRGYTFGSGTRLTVV.

This clonotype was counted only a few times. The rearrangement uses TRBV5-1 and TRBJ2-1; D may correspond to TRBD1 or TRBD2 (5 bases each). CDR1 SGHRS and CDR2 YFSETQ come from the germline V gene. The germline V and J ends were trimmed by 5 bases and 3 bases, with 12 bases remaining between them. The CDR3 runs to 14 residues. CDR3 nucleotide sequence: TGCGCCAGCAGTTTTGGGGACCTCTACAATGAGCAGTTCTTC. It yields the protein CASSFGDLYNEQFF.

This clonotype was picked up many times. The chain couples TRBV10-3 to TRBJ1-1; D might be TRBD1 (5 bases). The CDR3 is 13 residues long. CDR1 is ENHRY, CDR2 SYGVKD, per germline. Trimming left V 6 bases short and J 3 bases short, with 11 bases between. The CDR3 here is CAIREGLDTEAFF. DNA of the CDR3: TGTGCCATCAGAGAGGGGTTGGACACTGAAGCTTTCTTT.

The count of this clonotype is one. The rearrangement links TRBV30 to TRBJ2-7; a possible D gene is TRBD2 (6 bases). This CDR3 is built from 14 residues. CDR1 and CDR2 from the germline V gene are GTSNPN and SVGIG (reference sequence). The V and J ends lost 2 bases and 3 bases respectively, with 14 bases between them. The CDR3 DNA reads as TGTGCCTGGAGTTTCCCTAGCGCAAGCTACGAGCAGTACTTC. The encoded protein is CAWSFPSASYEQYF.

With respect to this clonotype: A junction boundary mismatches the germline segment, possibly from a read error. The J gene is TRBJ1-2, the V gene TRBV12-3 or TRBV12-4; no reliable D call. The CDR3 extends over 12 amino acids. In DNA, the CDR3 is TGTGCCAGCAGTTTAAAGGGTAGTGGCCACACCTTC. This gives the protein CASSLKGSGHTF.

This clonotype was observed a handful of times. This rearrangement joins TRBV12-3 or TRBV12-4 to TRBJ1-4, with 7 bases that match TRBD1. The V and J ends lost 0 bases and 6 bases, in that order; junction bases with no gene match: 4. This CDR3 is built from 15 residues. The CDR3 loop is CASSLAGQFYEKLFF. The DNA of the CDR3 is TGTGCCAGCAGTTTAGCGGGACAGTTTTATGAAAAACTGTTTTTT.

Notes on this clonotype: This may be a read error: a much more frequent sequence differs by one nucleotide. This chain uses TRBV20-1 with TRBJ2-5; possibly TRBD2 for D (6 bases). The V gene lost 5 bases and the J gene lost 4 bases, with 14 bases spanning the gap. The germline V gene encodes CDR1 DFQATT and CDR2 SNEGSKA (reference sequence). This CDR3 has 13 amino acids. The CDR3 here is CSALTRARETQYF. CDR3 nucleotide sequence: TGCAGTGCTCTGACTAGAGCTCGAGAGACCCAGTACTTC.

The chain combines TRBV19 with TRBJ1-1; a possible D gene is TRBD1 (5 bases). CDR1 LNHDA and CDR2 SQIVND come from the germline V gene (reference sequence). There are 15 residues in the CDR3. V lost 1 base and J lost 1, with 10 bases in between. The chain's CDR3 is CASSIARVQNTEAFF. The DNA for the CDR3 is TGTGCCAGTAGTATAGCCAGGGTCCAGAACACTGAAGCTTTCTTT.

This clonotype was picked up many times. This sequence joins TRBV20-1 and TRBJ1-1; the D gene is possibly TRBD1 (5 bases). Looked up from germline, CDR1 is DFQATT and CDR2 is SNEGSKA (reference sequence). CDR3 length: 14 residues. V was clipped by 1 base and J by 8 bases, with 17 bases between them. CDR3 region: CSARGGREGPEAFF. CDR3 coding DNA: TGCAGTGCTAGAGGGGGAAGGGAGGGGCCCGAAGCTTTCTTT.

The V and J genes are TRBV11-2 and TRBJ2-3; D is tentatively TRBD1 or TRBD2 (5 bases each). The germline V and J ends were trimmed by 3 bases and 8 bases, with 18 bases remaining between them. CDR1 and CDR2 from the germline V gene are SGHAT and FQNNGV. The CDR3 length is 15 residues. In DNA, the CDR3 is TGTGCCAGCAGCTTGGTGACGGGGACGGGTCCTACGCAGTATTTT. Translation gives CASSLVTGTGPTQYF.

The chain links TRBV20-1 to TRBJ2-1, with D possibly being TRBD1 (5 bases). The CDR3 consists of 15 residues. Germline lookup yields CDR1 DFQATT and CDR2 SNEGSKA (reference sequence). Trimming shortened V by 1 base and J by 3 bases, and 13 bases separated the two germline ends. CDR3 residues: CSARGSGPFYNEQFF. The CDR3 bases are TGCAGTGCTAGAGGATCAGGGCCTTTCTACAATGAGCAGTTCTTC.

This clonotype was seen a handful of times. The gene calls are TRBV14 and TRBJ1-2; 8 bases agree with TRBD1. CDR3 length equals 15 residues. J gave up 5 bases and V 0 bases, and 5 bases lay outside the gene matches. The germline gives CDR1 SGHDN, CDR2 FVKESK. The CDR3 nucleotides read TGTGCCAGCAGCCAAGATTTGACAGGGGCGTATGGCTACACCTTC. Encoded protein: CASSQDLTGAYGYTF.

There are many counts of this clonotype. The CDR3 loop is CASSHRLAGVNYEQYF. DNA of the CDR3: TGTGCCAGCAGCCACCGCCTAGCGGGAGTGAACTACGAGCAGTACTTC. The chain recombines TRBV4-2 with TRBJ2-7; the match to TRBD2 covers 10 bases. CDR1 is LGHNA, CDR2 YNFKEQ, per germline. The CDR3 spans 16 residues. V lost 3 bases and J lost 3; bases outside the gene matches: 8.

The chain is built from TRBV6-1 and TRBJ1-1; a possible D gene is TRBD1 (6 bases). V dropped 4 bases and J dropped 5 bases, with 14 bases sitting between them. Looked up from germline, CDR1 is MNHNS and CDR2 is SASEGT. The CDR3 is 14 residues long. CDR3 sequence: CASSVGGAETEAFF. CDR3 nucleotide sequence: TGTGCCAGCAGTGTAGGGGGGGCAGAGACTGAAGCTTTCTTT.

This clonotype was seen a handful of times. The V and J genes are TRBV20-1 and TRBJ2-1; 9 bases align to TRBD2. The length of the CDR3 is 14 residues. J lost 7 bases, V lost 5 bases, and 9 bases had no gene match. In germline, CDR1 is DFQATT, CDR2 SNEGSKA (reference sequence). CDR3 protein: CSAGVLAGANEQFF. CDR3 sequence (DNA): TGCAGTGCTGGGGTTTTAGCGGGAGCGAATGAGCAGTTCTTC.

This clonotype turned up a few times. The DNA for the CDR3 is TGTGCCAGCAGCTCGGGGACTAGCGGGTTCCCAGATACGCAGTATTTT. Translation gives CASSSGTSGFPDTQYF. V usage is TRBV7-2 and J usage is TRBJ2-3, with 12 bases matching TRBD2. J was trimmed by 4 bases and V by 4 bases; bases with no gene match: 6. CDR3 size: 16 residues. Germline assignment: CDR1 SGHTA and CDR2 FQGNSA.

This clonotype was counted many times. The chain couples TRBV10-3 to TRBJ1-1; TRBD1 agrees at 7 bases. With V trimmed by 4 bases and J by 8 bases, 1 base remained unmatched. This CDR3 contains 11 residues. Germline loops: CDR1 ENHRY, CDR2 SYGVKD. In nucleotides, the CDR3 is TGTGCCATCAGTGTACAGGGGGAAGCTTTCTTT. Translating gives CAISVQGEAFF.

The V call is TRBV5-1, the J call TRBJ1-6; D might be TRBD1 (5 bases). CDR3 length equals 15 residues. The germline CDR1 and CDR2 sequences are SGHRS and YFSETQ. V was trimmed by 4 bases and J by 3 bases, leaving 11 bases between them. The CDR3 is CASSLRGDYNSPLHF. The CDR3 bases are TGCGCCAGCAGCCTCAGAGGGGACTATAATTCACCCCTCCACTTT.

This clonotype has only a few counts. The chain employs TRBV11-3 and TRBJ2-4, with D unresolved. CDR1 SGHNT and CDR2 YENEEA come from the germline V gene. The V gene lost 8 bases and the J gene lost 7 bases, with 9 bases spanning the gap. This CDR3 is built from 11 residues. In DNA form, the CDR3 reads TGTGCCAGCGGGTTGGCCAACATTCAGTACTTC. Translation: CASGLANIQYF.